The present T cell receptor beta chain was sequenced within a study of CD8 T cells in Susac syndrome. RNA amounts of about 0.5 to 1 ug underwent reverse transcription with random hexamers. TCR beta CDR3 was amplified by immunoSEQ covering 54 Vbeta and 13 Jbeta. TCRdb itself ran the immunoSEQ multiplex PCR reads through MiXCR, one entry per CDR3 protein. The data show approximately 140,000 distinct CDR3 sequences, approximately 96% seen once. About this clonotype: What it binds is unknown.

Study-wide findings and caveats: The TCR sequencing and HLA analysis in the study involved a relatively small number of individuals, as the study acknowledged.

This CDR3 contains 12 residues. Germline V lookup: CDR1 GTSNPN, CDR2 SVGIG (reference sequence). V lost 5 bases, J lost 2 bases, and 4 bases lay in between. Sequencing of TCR beta, carried out with a high-throughput approach, was applied to CD8+ and CD4+ T cells from the blood. CD8+ and CD4+ T cells were negatively isolated; TEMRA cells were FACS-enriched. The receptor comes from a human donor with multiple sclerosis. The chain is built from TRBV30 and TRBJ2-6; no clear D. Sequencing was done on a sample of CD4+ T cells from PBMCs. The CDR3 is CAWGPGANVLTF. The CDR3 bases are TGTGCCTGGGGGCCTGGGGCCAACGTCCTGACTTTC.